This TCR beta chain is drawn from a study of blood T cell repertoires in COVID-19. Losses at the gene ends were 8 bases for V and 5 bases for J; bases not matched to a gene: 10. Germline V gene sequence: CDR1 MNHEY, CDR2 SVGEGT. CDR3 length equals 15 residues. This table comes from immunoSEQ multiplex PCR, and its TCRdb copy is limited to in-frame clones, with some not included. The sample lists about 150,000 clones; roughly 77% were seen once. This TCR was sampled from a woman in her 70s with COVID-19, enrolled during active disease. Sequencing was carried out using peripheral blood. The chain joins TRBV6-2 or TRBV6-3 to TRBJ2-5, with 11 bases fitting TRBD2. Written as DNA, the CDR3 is TGTGCCAGCTGTTTTAGCGGGGGGGAGAAGGAGACCCAGTACTTC. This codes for CASCFSGGEKETQYF.